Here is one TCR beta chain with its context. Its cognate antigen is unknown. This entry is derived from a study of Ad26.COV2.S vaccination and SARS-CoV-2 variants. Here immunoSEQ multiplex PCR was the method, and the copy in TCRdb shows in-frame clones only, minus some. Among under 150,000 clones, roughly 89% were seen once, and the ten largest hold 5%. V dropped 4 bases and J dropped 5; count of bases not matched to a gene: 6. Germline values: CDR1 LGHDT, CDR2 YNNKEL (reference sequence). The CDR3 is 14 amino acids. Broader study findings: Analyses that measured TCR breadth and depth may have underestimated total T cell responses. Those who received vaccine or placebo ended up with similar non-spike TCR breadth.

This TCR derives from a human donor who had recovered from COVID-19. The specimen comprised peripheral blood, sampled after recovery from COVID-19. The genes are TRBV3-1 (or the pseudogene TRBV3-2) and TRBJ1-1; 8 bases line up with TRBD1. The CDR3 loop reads CASSPRTGGTEAFF. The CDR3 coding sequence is TGTGCCAGCAGCCCGCGTACAGGGGGGACTGAAGCTTTCTTT.